What follows describes a single TCR beta chain. This CDR3 contains 12 residues. Per germline, CDR1 MDHEN and CDR2 SYDVKM. Trimming stripped 6 bases from V and 7 bases from J, with 9 bases between. These data belong to a study of blood T cell repertoires in COVID-19. Study processing details: Nucleated cell number was recorded as an estimate derived from reference gene primer amplification. Assay used: immunoSEQ multiplex PCR; TCRdb lists only in-frame clones, some missing. V, J and clone size reflect that table, while D and trimming were determined from the DNA. Of about 140,000 clones listed, about 90% are singletons.

This clonotype originated in a woman in her fifties or sixties with acute or convalescent COVID-19. This sequence joins TRBV28 and TRBJ2-2; D is unclear. The material sequenced was peripheral blood. The chain's CDR3 is CASSLRGGELFF. The CDR3 DNA is TGTGCCAGCAGCCTCCGAGGCGGGGAGCTGTTTTTT.